The 29 T cell receptor beta chains reported below all come from one sample, sequenced in a study of blood T cell repertoires in COVID-19. Measured with immunoSEQ multiplex PCR; TCRdb has only the in-frame clones, and not every one. The sample shows approximately 410,000 clones, roughly 85% of them seen only once. Sequences were obtained from peripheral blood. Receptors were obtained from a woman under 40 with active or convalescent COVID-19.

The chain couples TRBV9 to TRBJ2-1; TRBD1 aligns across 10 bases. In germline, CDR1 is SGDLS, CDR2 YYNGEE. This CDR3 is built from 17 residues. V lost 1 base, J lost 2 bases, and 6 bases stayed unmatched. CDR3 sequence: CASSVLTGQGTYNEQFF. Here the CDR3 DNA reads TGTGCCAGCAGCGTATTAACGGGACAGGGGACCTACAATGAGCAGTTCTTC.

This chain links TRBV4-1 with TRBJ1-5; possibly TRBD1 for D (6 bases). This CDR3 comprises 14 residues. V was clipped by 3 bases and J by 3 bases, with 9 bases between them. CDR1 is MGHRA and CDR2 is YSYEKL in the germline V gene. DNA of the CDR3: TGCGCCAGCAGCCAGGGGGACAACAATCAGCCCCAGCATTTT. It specifies CASSQGDNNQPQHF.

This chain uses TRBV5-6 with TRBJ1-1; the D is unclear. CDR1 SGHDT and CDR2 YYEEEE come from the germline V gene. Trimming removed 6 bases from V and 3 bases from J, with 15 bases in between. This CDR3 is built from 14 residues. CDR3: CASTSRGTDTEAFF. The CDR3 nucleotides are TGTGCCAGCACCTCCCGGGGAACTGACACTGAAGCTTTCTTT.

The V call is TRBV18, the J call TRBJ2-7, with TRBD1 as a possible D gene (5 bases). The ends were cut back, 5 bases at V and 1 base at J, with 15 bases in the middle. Germline CDR1 is KGHSH and CDR2 is LQKENI. CDR3 length equals 15 residues. In nucleotides, the CDR3 is TGTGCCAGCTCAACCACTCAGGGAAGGTCCTACGAGCAGTACTTC. Translating it yields CASSTTQGRSYEQYF. The full variable domain, rest sourced from reference TRBV18 and TRBJ2-7, is NAGVMQNPRHLVRRRGQEARLRCSPMKGHSHVYWYRQLPEEGLKFMVYLQKENIIDESGMPKERFSAEFPKEGPSILRIQQVVRGDSAAYFCASSTTQGRSYEQYFGPGTRLTVT.

The chain has TRBV5-4 and TRBJ1-4; D gene uncertain. Germline V gives CDR1 SGHNT, CDR2 YYREEE (reference sequence). Trimming took 2 bases from V and 7 from J, leaving 6 bases between them. The CDR3 runs 12 residues. The CDR3 DNA reads TGTGCCAGCAGCTTACTAGGTGAAAAACTGTTTTTT. Its translation is CASSLLGEKLFF.

DNA for the CDR3: TGTGCCAGCAGGCCAAAGGGGGATGAAAAACTGTTTTTT. It specifies CASRPKGDEKLFF. V gene TRBV4-2 combines with J gene TRBJ1-4; a weak D match, TRBD1 (6 bases). CDR1 is LGHNA and CDR2 is YNFKEQ in the germline V gene. CDR3 size: 13 residues. V was cut by 6 bases and J by 6 bases, with 11 bases left in between.

This clone turned up a few times. The chain uses TRBV29-1 and TRBJ1-2; tentatively, D is TRBD1 (6 bases). V lost 3 bases, J lost 0 bases, and 17 bases lay in between. Looked up from germline, CDR1 is SQVTM and CDR2 is ANQGSEA. The CDR3 extends over 16 amino acids. CDR3 residues: CSVDLWTESSNYGYTF. The CDR3 region has the DNA TGCAGCGTTGACTTATGGACAGAAAGTTCTAACTATGGCTACACCTTC.

In its sample, this clone was seen once. In DNA form, the CDR3 reads TGCGCCAGCAGCCAAGTGATGGGACAGGGGACGAACTATGGCTACACCTTC. It encodes CASSQVMGQGTNYGYTF. The chain couples TRBV4-1 to TRBJ1-2, with 10 bases that match TRBD1. V was clipped by 1 base and J by 2 bases; unmatched bases: 7. The CDR3 consists of 17 residues. CDR1 MGHRA and CDR2 YSYEKL come from the germline V gene.

Only a few counts were recorded for this clone. The DNA for the CDR3 is TGCGCCAGCAGCTTCTTACAGGAGGGCGAAGCTTTCTTT. Translation: CASSFLQEGEAFF. The chain has TRBV5-1 and TRBJ1-1; the D gene is possibly TRBD1 (5 bases). The V end lost 2 bases, the J end lost 8 bases, and 13 bases lay between the germline ends. The germline V gene has CDR1 SGHRS and CDR2 YFSETQ. The CDR3 contains 13 residues.

The chain combines TRBV2 with TRBJ1-1, with unresolved D. Germline V gives CDR1 SNHLY, CDR2 FYNNEI. V lost 0 bases to trimming and J lost 4 bases, with 12 bases between them. The CDR3 is 15 amino acids. This CDR3 is CASSEALGRVTEAFF. CDR3 nucleotide sequence: TGTGCCAGCAGTGAAGCGCTGGGTCGGGTCACTGAAGCTTTCTTT.

The chain is built from TRBV6-6 and TRBJ1-5, with D unresolved. The V end lost 7 bases, the J end lost 0 bases, and 10 bases lay between the germline ends. The germline gives CDR1 MNHNY, CDR2 SVGAGI (reference sequence). This CDR3 has 14 amino acids. CDR3 in amino acids: CASNSQLSNQPQHF. Written as DNA, the CDR3 is TGTGCCAGCAACAGCCAGCTTAGCAATCAGCCCCAGCATTTT.

This clone was counted once. The chain has TRBV19 and TRBJ1-4; tentatively, D is TRBD1 (5 bases). CDR3 size: 13 residues. Germline values: CDR1 LNHDA, CDR2 SQIVND (reference sequence). Trimming removed 9 bases at V and 0 bases at J, with 8 bases between. CDR3 residues: CASRQSTNEKLFF. The CDR3 coding sequence is TGTGCCAGCAGACAGTCAACTAATGAAAAACTGTTTTTT.

This clone was seen a few times. The CDR3 coding sequence is TGCGCCAGCAGTAAAAACCGGGACAGGGGCACTGAAGCTTTCTTT. Encoded protein: CASSKNRDRGTEAFF. The rearrangement links TRBV10-2 to TRBJ1-1; 10 bases align to TRBD1. The CDR3 sequence is 15 residues long. Germline CDR1 WSHSY, CDR2 SAAADI. V lost 5 bases and J lost 4; bases outside the gene matches: 7.

The chain carries TRBV15 and TRBJ2-7; D is possibly TRBD1 (6 bases). The CDR3 sequence is 14 residues long. The germline V gene encodes CDR1 LNHNV and CDR2 YYDKDF (reference sequence). Trimming cost V 0 bases and J 4 bases, with 10 bases left between them. CDR3 DNA sequence: TGTGCCACCAGCAGAGACAGGGGTGGGTACGAGCAGTACTTC. Protein sequence: CATSRDRGGYEQYF. Full variable domain (missing parts from reference TRBV15 and TRBJ2-7): DAMVIQNPRYQVTQFGKPVTLSCSQTLNHNVMYWYQQKSSQAPKLLFHYYDKDFNNEADTPDNFQSRRPNTSFCFLDIRSPGLGDTAMYLCATSRDRGGYEQYFGPGTRLTVT.

This chain joins TRBV5-4 and TRBJ1-1, with D perhaps TRBD1 (5 bases). The CDR3 is 15 residues long. The V and J ends lost 5 bases and 0 bases respectively, with 14 bases between them. Germline assignment: CDR1 SGHNT and CDR2 YYREEE (reference sequence). CDR3 amino acids: CASSFKTVMNTEAFF. CDR3 DNA: TGTGCCAGCAGTTTCAAGACAGTGATGAACACTGAAGCTTTCTTT.

The chain carries TRBV4-1 and TRBJ2-7; maybe TRBD2 (6 bases). The CDR3 runs 15 residues. V dropped 0 bases and J dropped 1 base, with 10 bases sitting between them. The V gene's germline CDR1 is MGHRA and CDR2 YSYEKL. The CDR3 region has the DNA TGCGCCAGCAGCCAAGATCTTCGGGGGTCCTACGAGCAGTACTTC. This codes for CASSQDLRGSYEQYF.

The chain recombines TRBV12-5 with TRBJ2-2; no reliable D call. V dropped 6 bases and J dropped 3 bases, with 11 bases sitting between them. Per the germline V gene, CDR1 is LGHNT and CDR2 is FRNRAP. The CDR3 is 14 residues long. The CDR3 loop is CASGADTYTGELFF. The DNA for the CDR3 is TGTGCTAGTGGAGCCGACACATACACCGGGGAGCTGTTTTTT.

The CDR3 loop reads CAIRQSGLALDTQYF. The CDR3 DNA reads as TGTGCCATCAGGCAATCGGGACTAGCGTTGGATACGCAGTATTTT. The chain uses TRBV10-3 and TRBJ2-3; 10 nucleotides agree with TRBD2. The CDR3 sequence is 15 residues long. CDR1 and CDR2 from the germline V gene are ENHRY and SYGVKD. V dropped 6 bases and J dropped 6; count of bases not matched to a gene: 9.

The chain links TRBV2 to TRBJ1-1; TRBD1 agrees at 9 bases. The CDR3 extends over 13 amino acids. J gave up 3 bases and V 4 bases, and 0 bases lay outside the gene matches. The V gene's germline CDR1 is SNHLY and CDR2 FYNNEI. The chain's CDR3 is CASSGDRDTEAFF. The CDR3 DNA reads TGTGCCAGCAGTGGGGACAGGGACACTGAAGCTTTCTTT.

The V gene is TRBV11-2, the J gene TRBJ2-4; perhaps TRBD1 as D (6 bases). Germline CDR1 and CDR2: SGHAT and FQNNGV. Trimming cost V 1 base and J 1 base, with 8 bases left between them. CDR3 size: 15 residues. This CDR3 reads CASSLVTGAKNIQYF. DNA for the CDR3: TGTGCCAGCAGCTTAGTTACAGGGGCCAAAAACATTCAGTACTTC.

J is TRBJ2-7 and V is TRBV5-1, with D tentatively TRBD2 (6 bases). The CDR3 has 16 residues. Trimming removed 4 bases at V and 0 bases at J, with 17 bases between. The germline gives CDR1 SGHRS, CDR2 YFSETQ. CDR3 loop: CASSLTSGGLSYEQYF. In nucleotides, the CDR3 is TGCGCCAGCAGCCTTACTTCCGGGGGACTCTCCTACGAGCAGTACTTC.

The V gene is TRBV10-3, the J gene TRBJ1-2; TRBD1 matches at 10 bases. J was trimmed by 7 bases and V by 2 bases; bases with no gene match: 10. The CDR3 is 16 amino acids. CDR1 and CDR2 from the germline V gene are ENHRY and SYGVKD. The DNA for the CDR3 is TGTGCCATCAGTGAGCCGGGACAGGGGTCGTTTGTTGGCTACACCTTC. Translating gives CAISEPGQGSFVGYTF.

This chain links TRBV5-6 with TRBJ2-5, with D tentatively TRBD1 (6 bases). Trimming removed 2 bases from V and 4 bases from J, with 12 bases in between. This CDR3 is 14 amino acids long. Germline-derived CDR1 and CDR2 are SGHDT and YYEEEE. CDR3 DNA: TGTGCCAGCAGCTTCCAGGGGTCTGGAGAGACCCAGTACTTC. Its protein is CASSFQGSGETQYF.

CDR3 residues: CASSVAFAGTRGLLNTEAFF. As DNA, the CDR3 is TGTGCCAGCAGCGTAGCTTTTGCCGGGACTAGGGGCTTGCTGAACACTGAAGCTTTCTTT. V is TRBV9 and J is TRBJ1-1, with D possibly matching TRBD1 (5 bases). With 0 bases removed from V and 0 bases from J, the gap between germline ends came to 24 bases. CDR1 is SGDLS, CDR2 YYNGEE, per germline. The CDR3 runs 20 residues.

J is TRBJ1-5 and V is TRBV19; no reliable D call. Deletions cut 1 base from V and 1 base from J, with 5 bases between. This CDR3 region has 14 residues. Germline V lookup: CDR1 LNHDA, CDR2 SQIVND (reference sequence). This chain's CDR3 is CASSIAGSNQPQHF. The CDR3 DNA is TGTGCCAGTAGTATAGCAGGCAGCAATCAGCCCCAGCATTTT.

The chain couples TRBV27 to TRBJ1-1, with no clear D. The CDR3 loop spans 13 amino acids. Germline CDR1 and CDR2: MNHEY and SMNVEV (reference sequence). The ends were cut back, 2 bases at V and 1 base at J, with 5 bases in the middle. This CDR3 reads CASSLRENTEAFF. The CDR3 DNA sequence: TGTGCCAGCAGTTTAAGAGAGAACACTGAAGCTTTCTTT.

The chain combines TRBV21-1 with TRBJ2-3; TRBD2 reflects the table's D call only, with no check against the DNA. TRBV21-1 is termed a pseudogene. This CDR3 has 17 amino acids. This CDR3 is CASSKATSGGASDTQYF. The CDR3 nucleotides are TGTGCCAGCAGCAAAGCGACGAGCGGGGGGGCATCAGATACGCAGTATTTT.

The rearrangement joins TRBV29-1 to TRBJ1-2; D not certain. Trimming took 7 bases from V and 1 from J, leaving 22 bases between them. Germline V gene data show CDR1 as SQVTM and CDR2 as ANQGSEA. This CDR3 is 16 amino acids long. The CDR3 nucleotides are TGCAGCGCCCTGGACGGACCTCGAGGGCTTAACTATGGCTACACCTTC. Translation: CSALDGPRGLNYGYTF.

The genes are TRBV4-1 and TRBJ2-2, with D perhaps TRBD1 (6 bases). The CDR3 loop spans 13 amino acids. The ends were cut back, 4 bases at V and 5 bases at J, with 8 bases in the middle. Germline CDR1 reads MGHRA; CDR2 reads YSYEKL. The CDR3: CASSRTGTGELFF. The DNA of the CDR3 is TGCGCCAGCAGCCGTACAGGGACCGGGGAGCTGTTTTTT.